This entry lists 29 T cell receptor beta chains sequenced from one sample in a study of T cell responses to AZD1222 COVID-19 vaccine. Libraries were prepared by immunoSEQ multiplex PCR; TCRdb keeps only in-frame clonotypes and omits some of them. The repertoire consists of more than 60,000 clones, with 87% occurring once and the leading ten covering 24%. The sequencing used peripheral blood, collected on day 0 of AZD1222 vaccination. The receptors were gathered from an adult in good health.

The CDR3 is CASSYGPTYYEQYF. CDR3 sequence (DNA): TGTGCCAGCAGTTACGGTCCTACCTATTACGAGCAGTACTTC. The chain is built from TRBV6-5 and TRBJ2-7; D gene unclear. The CDR3 length is 14 residues. Looked up from germline, CDR1 is MNHEY and CDR2 is SVGAGI. The ends were cut back, 2 bases at V and 4 bases at J, with 12 bases in the middle.

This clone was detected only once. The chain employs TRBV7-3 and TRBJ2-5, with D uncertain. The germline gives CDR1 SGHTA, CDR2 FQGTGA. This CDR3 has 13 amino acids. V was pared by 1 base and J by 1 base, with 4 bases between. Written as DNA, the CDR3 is TGTGCCAGCAGCTTAATGGGCCAAGAGACCCAGTACTTC. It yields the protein CASSLMGQETQYF.

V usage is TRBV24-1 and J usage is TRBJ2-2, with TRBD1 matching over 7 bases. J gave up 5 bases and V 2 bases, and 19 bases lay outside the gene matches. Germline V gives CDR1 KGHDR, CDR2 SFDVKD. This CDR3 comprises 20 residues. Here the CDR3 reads CATSDWTGTASRVGTGELFF. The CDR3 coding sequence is TGTGCCACCAGTGATTGGACCGGGACAGCGTCTCGGGTGGGGACCGGGGAGCTGTTTTTT.

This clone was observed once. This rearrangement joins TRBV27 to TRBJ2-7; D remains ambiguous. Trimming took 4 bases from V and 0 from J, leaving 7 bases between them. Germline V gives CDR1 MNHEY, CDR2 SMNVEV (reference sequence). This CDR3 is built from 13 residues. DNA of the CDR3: TGTGCCAGCAGTTCCCTTGCCTCCTACGAGCAGTACTTC. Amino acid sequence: CASSSLASYEQYF.

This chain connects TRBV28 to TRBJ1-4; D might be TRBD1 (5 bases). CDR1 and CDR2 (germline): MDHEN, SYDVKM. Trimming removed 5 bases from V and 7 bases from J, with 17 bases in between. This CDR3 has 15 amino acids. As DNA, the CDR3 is TGTGCCAGCAGTCCAGTGGGGGTAAACGGTGAAAAACTGTTTTTT. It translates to CASSPVGVNGEKLFF.

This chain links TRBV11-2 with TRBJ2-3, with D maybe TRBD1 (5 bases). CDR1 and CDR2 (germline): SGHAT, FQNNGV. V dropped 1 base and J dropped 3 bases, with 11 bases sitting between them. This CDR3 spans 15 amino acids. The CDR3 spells CASSLVGAWTDTQYF. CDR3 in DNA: TGTGCCAGCAGCTTAGTAGGGGCCTGGACAGATACGCAGTATTTT.

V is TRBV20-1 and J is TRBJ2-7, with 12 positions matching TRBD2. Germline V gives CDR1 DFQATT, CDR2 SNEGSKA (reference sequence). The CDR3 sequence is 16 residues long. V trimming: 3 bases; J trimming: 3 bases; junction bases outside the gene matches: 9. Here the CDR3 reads CSASPLGTSGHYEQYF. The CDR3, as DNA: TGCAGTGCTAGTCCCCTAGGGACTAGCGGGCACTACGAGCAGTACTTC.

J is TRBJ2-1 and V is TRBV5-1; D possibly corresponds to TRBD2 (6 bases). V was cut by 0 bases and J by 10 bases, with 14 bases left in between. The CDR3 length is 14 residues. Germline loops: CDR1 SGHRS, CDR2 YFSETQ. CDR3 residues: CASSLVGEAGEQFF. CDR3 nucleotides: TGCGCCAGCAGCTTGGTAGGAGAAGCGGGCGAGCAGTTCTTC. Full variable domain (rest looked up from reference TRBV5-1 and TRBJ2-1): KAGVTQTPRYLIKTRGQQVTLSCSPISGHRSVSWYQQTPGQGLQFLFEYFSETQRNKGNFPGRFSGRQFSNSRSEMNVSTLELGDSALYLCASSLVGEAGEQFFGPGTRLTVL.

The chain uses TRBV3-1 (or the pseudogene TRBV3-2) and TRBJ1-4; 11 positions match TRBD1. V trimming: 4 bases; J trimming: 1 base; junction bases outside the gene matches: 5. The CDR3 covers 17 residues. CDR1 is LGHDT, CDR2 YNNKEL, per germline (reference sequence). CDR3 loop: CASSRPGTGGTNEKLFF. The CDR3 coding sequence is TGTGCCAGCAGCCGGCCCGGGACAGGGGGAACTAATGAAAAACTGTTTTTT.

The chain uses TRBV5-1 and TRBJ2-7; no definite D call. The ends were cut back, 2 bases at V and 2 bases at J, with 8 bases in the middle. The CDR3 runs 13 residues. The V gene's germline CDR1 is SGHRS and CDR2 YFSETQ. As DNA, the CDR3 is TGCGCCAGCAGCTTCACCCGCGCCTACGAGCAGTACTTC. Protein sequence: CASSFTRAYEQYF.

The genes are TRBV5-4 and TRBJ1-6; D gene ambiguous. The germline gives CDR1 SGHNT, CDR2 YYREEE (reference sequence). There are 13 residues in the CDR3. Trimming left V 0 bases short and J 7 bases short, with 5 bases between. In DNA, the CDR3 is TGTGCCAGCAGCTTGGTTGAGAATTCACCCCTCCACTTT. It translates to CASSLVENSPLHF.

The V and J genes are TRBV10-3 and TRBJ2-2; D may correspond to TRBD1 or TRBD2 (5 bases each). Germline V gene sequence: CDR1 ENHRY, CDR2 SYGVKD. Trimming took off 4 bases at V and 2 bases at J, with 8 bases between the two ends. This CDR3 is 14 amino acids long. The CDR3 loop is CAISAGTNTGELFF. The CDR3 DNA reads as TGTGCCATCAGTGCCGGGACCAACACCGGGGAGCTGTTTTTT.

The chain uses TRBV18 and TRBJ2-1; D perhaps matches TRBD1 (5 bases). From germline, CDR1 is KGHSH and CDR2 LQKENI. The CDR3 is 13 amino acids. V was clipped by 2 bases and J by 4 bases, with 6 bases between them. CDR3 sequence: CASSPGAYNEQFF. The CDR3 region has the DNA TGTGCCAGCTCACCAGGGGCTTACAATGAGCAGTTCTTC.

CDR3 sequence reads: CASSIGKGPYNEQFF. The DNA for the CDR3 is TGTGCCAGCAGTATAGGGAAGGGTCCTTACAATGAGCAGTTCTTC. The rearrangement uses TRBV7-3 and TRBJ2-1; D is unresolved. Deletions cut 6 bases from V and 4 bases from J, with 16 bases between. Looked up from germline, CDR1 is SGHTA and CDR2 is FQGTGA. There are 15 residues in the CDR3.

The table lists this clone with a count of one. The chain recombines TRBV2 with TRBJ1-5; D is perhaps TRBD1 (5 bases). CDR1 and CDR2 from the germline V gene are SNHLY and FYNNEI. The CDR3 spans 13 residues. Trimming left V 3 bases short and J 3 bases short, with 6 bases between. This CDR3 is CASSDRDNQPQHF. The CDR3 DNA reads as TGTGCCAGCAGTGACAGGGACAATCAGCCCCAGCATTTT. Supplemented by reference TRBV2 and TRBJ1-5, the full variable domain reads EPEVTQTPSHQVTQMGQEVILRCVPISNHLYFYWYRQILGQKVEFLVSFYNNEISEKSEIFDDQFSVERPDGSNFTLKIRSTKLEDSAMYFCASSDRDNQPQHFGDGTRLSIL.

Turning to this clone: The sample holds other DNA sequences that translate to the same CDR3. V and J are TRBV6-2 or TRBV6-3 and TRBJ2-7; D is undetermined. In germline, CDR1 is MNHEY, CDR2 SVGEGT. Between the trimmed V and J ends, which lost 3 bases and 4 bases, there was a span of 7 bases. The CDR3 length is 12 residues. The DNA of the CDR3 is TGTGCCAGCAGTTATAGTAGTTACGAGCAGTACTTC. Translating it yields CASSYSSYEQYF.

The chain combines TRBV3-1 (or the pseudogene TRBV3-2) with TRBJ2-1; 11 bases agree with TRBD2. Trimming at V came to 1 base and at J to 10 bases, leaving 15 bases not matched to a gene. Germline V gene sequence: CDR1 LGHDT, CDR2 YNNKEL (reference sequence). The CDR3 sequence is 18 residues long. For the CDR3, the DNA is TGTGCCAGCAGCCAAGCGGGACTAGCGGTACCCAATCGGAAGGAGCAGTTCTTC. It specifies CASSQAGLAVPNRKEQFF.

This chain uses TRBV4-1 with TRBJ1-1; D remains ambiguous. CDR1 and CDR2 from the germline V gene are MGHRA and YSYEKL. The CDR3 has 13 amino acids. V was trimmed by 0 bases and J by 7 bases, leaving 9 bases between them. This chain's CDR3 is CASSQDTGFEAFF. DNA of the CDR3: TGCGCCAGCAGCCAAGATACGGGATTTGAAGCTTTCTTT.

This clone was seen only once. The CDR3 DNA sequence: TGTGCCAGCAGTCAGGGACCTAGCGGGAGCCTCTACGAGCAGTACTTC. As protein: CASSQGPSGSLYEQYF. The V and J genes are TRBV6-2 or TRBV6-3 and TRBJ2-7, with 10 positions matching TRBD2. After removal of 5 bases from V and 3 bases from J, the junction contained 10 bases not matched to a gene. Germline V gene sequence: CDR1 MNHEY, CDR2 SVGEGT. The CDR3 sequence is 16 residues long.

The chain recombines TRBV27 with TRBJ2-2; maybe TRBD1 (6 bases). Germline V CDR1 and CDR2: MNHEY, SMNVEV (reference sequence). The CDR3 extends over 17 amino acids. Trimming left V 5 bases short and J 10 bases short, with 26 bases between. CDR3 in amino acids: CASSASESQGRKEELFF. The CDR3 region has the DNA TGTGCCAGCAGTGCATCCGAGTCACAGGGAAGAAAAGAGGAGCTGTTTTTT.

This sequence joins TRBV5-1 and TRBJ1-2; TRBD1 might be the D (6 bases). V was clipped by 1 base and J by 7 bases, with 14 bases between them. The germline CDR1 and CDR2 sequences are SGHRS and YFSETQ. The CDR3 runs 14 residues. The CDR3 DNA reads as TGCGCCAGCAGCTTGAATCCAGGGGAGAGTGGCTACACCTTC. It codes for CASSLNPGESGYTF.

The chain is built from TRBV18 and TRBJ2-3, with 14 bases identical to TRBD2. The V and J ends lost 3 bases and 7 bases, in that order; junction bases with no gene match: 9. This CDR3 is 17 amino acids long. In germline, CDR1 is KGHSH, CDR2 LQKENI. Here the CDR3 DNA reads TGTGCCAGCTCACCGGGACTAGCGGGAGTAAGTGGTAATACGCAGTATTTT. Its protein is CASSPGLAGVSGNTQYF.

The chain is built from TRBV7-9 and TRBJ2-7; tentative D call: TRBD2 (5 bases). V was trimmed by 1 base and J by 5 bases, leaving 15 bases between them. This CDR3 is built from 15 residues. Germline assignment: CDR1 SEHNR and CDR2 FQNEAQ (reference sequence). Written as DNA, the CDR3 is TGTGCCAGCAGCTTAGTTCGGCTGGCTAGCAACGAGCAGTACTTC. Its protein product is CASSLVRLASNEQYF.

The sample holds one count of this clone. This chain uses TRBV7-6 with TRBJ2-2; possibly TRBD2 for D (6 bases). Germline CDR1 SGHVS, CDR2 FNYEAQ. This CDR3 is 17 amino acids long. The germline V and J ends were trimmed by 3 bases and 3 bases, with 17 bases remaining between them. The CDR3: CASSFFIGPGDTGELFF. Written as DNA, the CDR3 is TGTGCCAGCAGCTTTTTTATCGGGCCGGGGGACACCGGGGAGCTGTTTTTT.

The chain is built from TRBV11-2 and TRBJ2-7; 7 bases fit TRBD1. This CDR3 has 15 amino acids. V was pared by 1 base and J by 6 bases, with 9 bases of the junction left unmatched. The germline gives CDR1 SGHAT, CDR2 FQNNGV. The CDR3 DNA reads TGTGCCAGCAGCTTAGTCCCCACAGGGGTTCGCGAGCAGTACTTC. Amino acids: CASSLVPTGVREQYF.

The CDR3 coding sequence is TGTGCCACCTCTCAAAGGGGCGCCAGCTCCTACAATGAGCAGTTCTTC. It yields the protein CATSQRGASSYNEQFF. The chain couples TRBV15 to TRBJ2-1, with a weak D call TRBD1 (5 bases). Germline V gene sequence: CDR1 LNHNV, CDR2 YYDKDF (reference sequence). The V gene lost 8 bases and the J gene lost 0 bases, with 17 bases spanning the gap. CDR3 size: 16 residues.

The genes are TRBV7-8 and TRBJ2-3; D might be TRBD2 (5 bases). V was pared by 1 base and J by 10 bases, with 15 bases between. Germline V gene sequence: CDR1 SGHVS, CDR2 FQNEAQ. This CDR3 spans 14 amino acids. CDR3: CASSLEANEGSQYF. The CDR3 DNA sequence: TGTGCCAGCAGCTTAGAGGCAAACGAGGGATCGCAGTATTTT.

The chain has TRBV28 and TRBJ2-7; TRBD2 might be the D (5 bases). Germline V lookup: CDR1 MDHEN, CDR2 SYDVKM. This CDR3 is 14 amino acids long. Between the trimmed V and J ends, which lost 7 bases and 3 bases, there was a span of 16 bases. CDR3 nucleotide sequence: TGTGCCAGCACCTCCGGTGGGGAGTACTACGAGCAGTACTTC. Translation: CASTSGGEYYEQYF.

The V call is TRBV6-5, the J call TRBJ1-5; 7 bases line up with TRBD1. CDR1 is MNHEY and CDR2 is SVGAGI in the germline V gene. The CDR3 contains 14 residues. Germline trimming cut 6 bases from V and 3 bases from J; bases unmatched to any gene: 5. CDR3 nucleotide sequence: TGTGCCAGCAGGGGGGACAGATACAATCAGCCCCAGCATTTT. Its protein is CASRGDRYNQPQHF.